The 14 T cell receptor beta chains listed next were all sequenced from one sample in a study of OX40 agonist ivuxolimab in advanced cancers. TCRdb's table, derived via immunoSEQ multiplex PCR, lists solely in-frame clones and lacks some. The data contain 62,000 or so clones, less than 95% of them singletons. Sequenced material: CD4+ or CD8+ T cells sorted from blood, taken in a trial of the OX40 agonist ivuxolimab. All receptors derive from an adult with an advanced solid tumor such as melanoma, head and neck, liver or kidney cancer.

The chain couples TRBV5-1 to TRBJ2-2, with D maybe TRBD1 (5 bases). The CDR3 loop spans 14 amino acids. Germline V gene sequence: CDR1 SGHRS, CDR2 YFSETQ. The ends were cut back, 1 base at V and 5 bases at J, with 9 bases in the middle. The DNA of the CDR3 is TGCGCCAGCAGCTTGATTGGGGCTACCGGGGAGCTGTTTTTT. It specifies CASSLIGATGELFF.

The rearrangement joins TRBV7-6 to TRBJ2-7, with 12 bases matching TRBD2. Looked up from germline, CDR1 is SGHVS and CDR2 is FNYEAQ. There are 15 residues in the CDR3. With V trimmed by 6 bases and J by 0 bases, 3 bases remained unmatched. The CDR3 reads CASSRTSGASYEQYF. Here the CDR3 DNA reads TGTGCCAGCAGTCGGACTAGCGGGGCCTCCTACGAGCAGTACTTC.

This chain links TRBV18 with TRBJ2-5; TRBD1 is a possible D gene (5 bases). The V and J ends lost 3 bases and 4 bases respectively, with 9 bases between them. The CDR3 contains 13 residues. Germline V gene lookup returns CDR1 KGHSH and CDR2 LQKENI. CDR3 nucleotide sequence: TGTGCCAGCTCACCCTATACAGGAGAGACCCAGTACTTC. It is translated as CASSPYTGETQYF.

This chain links TRBV11-3 with TRBJ2-1; 8 bases match TRBD2. V trimming: 3 bases; J trimming: 14 bases; junction bases outside the gene matches: 9. The CDR3 is 13 amino acids. Germline-derived CDR1 and CDR2 are SGHNT and YENEEA. CDR3 sequence reads: CASSLSPGTREFF. The CDR3 bases are TGTGCCAGCAGCTTGTCTCCCGGGACTAGAGAGTTCTTC.

The genes are TRBV19 and TRBJ1-1, with 8 bases identical to TRBD1. The ends lost 4 bases at V and 4 bases at J; junction bases unmatched: 5. Germline loops: CDR1 LNHDA, CDR2 SQIVND (reference sequence). The CDR3 runs 14 residues. CDR3 nucleotide sequence: TGTGCCAGTAGTAGACACGGACAGGGCACTGAAGCTTTCTTT. Its protein product is CASSRHGQGTEAFF. Filled out from reference TRBV19 and TRBJ1-1, the complete variable domain reads DGGITQSPKYLFRKEGQNVTLSCEQNLNHDAMYWYRQDPGQGLRLIYYSQIVNDFQKGDIAEGYSVSREKKESFPLTVTSAQKNPTAFYLCASSRHGQGTEAFFGQGTRLTVV.

The V call is TRBV7-9, the J call TRBJ2-5, with D perhaps given as TRBD1 or TRBD2 (5 bases each). The CDR3 spans 17 residues. Germline V gene data show CDR1 as SEHNR and CDR2 as FQNEAQ (reference sequence). Trimming removed 2 bases from V and 0 bases from J, with 16 bases in between. The CDR3 loop is CASSLLIGTRYQETQYF. In DNA form, the CDR3 reads TGTGCCAGCAGCTTACTTATTGGGACCCGGTACCAAGAGACCCAGTACTTC. Variable domain in full (rest from reference TRBV7-9 and TRBJ2-5): DTGVSQNPRHKITKRGQNVTFRCDPISEHNRLYWYRQTLGQGPEFLTYFQNEAQLEKSRLLSDRFSAERPKGSFSTLEIQRTEQGDSAMYLCASSLLIGTRYQETQYFGPGTRLLVL.

The J gene is TRBJ1-3, the V gene TRBV30, with no clear D. CDR3 length equals 13 residues. Trimming stripped 7 bases from V and 0 bases from J, with 10 bases between. Looked up from germline, CDR1 is GTSNPN and CDR2 is SVGIG (reference sequence). The CDR3 protein is CASTWLSGNTIYF. CDR3 nucleotide sequence: TGTGCCTCGACATGGCTCTCTGGAAACACCATATATTTT.

The V gene is TRBV6-1, the J gene TRBJ1-4; D gene uncertain. The CDR3 runs 13 residues. Between the trimmed V and J ends, which lost 0 bases and 13 bases, there was a span of 12 bases. Per germline, CDR1 MNHNS and CDR2 SASEGT. The CDR3 spells CASSEATGFLLFF. CDR3 bases: TGTGCCAGCAGTGAAGCAACGGGGTTCCTACTGTTTTTT.

To note about this clone: The junction shows a germline mismatch at one end, possibly a read error. The chain links TRBV2 to TRBJ2-6; D uncertain. Germline assignment: CDR1 SNHLY and CDR2 FYNNEI. The CDR3 runs to 15 residues. CDR3 region: CATSPLSSGANVLTF. DNA of the CDR3: TGTGCCACCAGTCCCCTCAGCTCTGGGGCCAACGTCCTGACTTTC.

The chain has TRBV6-5 and TRBJ1-3; D is perhaps TRBD1 (5 bases). The CDR3 spans 15 residues. V lost 0 bases to trimming and J lost 3 bases, with 9 bases between them. The germline V gene has CDR1 MNHEY and CDR2 SVGAGI. CDR3 coding DNA: TGTGCCAGCAGTTACTCGACTCAGGGTGGAAACACCATATATTTT. Residues: CASSYSTQGGNTIYF.

This chain connects TRBV6-5 to TRBJ1-5; D gene ambiguous. The CDR3 has 13 residues. CDR1 is MNHEY, CDR2 SVGAGI, per germline. The germline V and J ends were trimmed by 5 bases and 4 bases, with 9 bases remaining between them. DNA for the CDR3: TGTGCCAGCAGTACGACAAAGAATCAGCCCCAGCATTTT. Protein product: CASSTTKNQPQHF.

The V call is TRBV18, the J call TRBJ2-1, with D possibly being TRBD1 (6 bases). Between the trimmed V and J ends, which lost 3 bases and 4 bases, there was a span of 13 bases. This CDR3 has 15 amino acids. Germline V gene lookup returns CDR1 KGHSH and CDR2 LQKENI. CDR3 nucleotides: TGTGCCAGCTCACCTTGGGACAAAAGTTACAATGAGCAGTTCTTC. Translating gives CASSPWDKSYNEQFF.

The chain employs TRBV6-5 and TRBJ2-7; D is undetermined. This CDR3 has 14 residues. Trimming cost V 6 bases and J 1 base, with 13 bases left between them. Germline-derived CDR1 and CDR2 are MNHEY and SVGAGI. The CDR3 region has the DNA TGTGCCAGCAGCGAAACCTACTCATCCTACGAGCAGTACTTC. The encoded protein is CASSETYSSYEQYF.

This sequence joins TRBV30 and TRBJ2-1; TRBD2 is a possible D gene (5 bases). Germline V gene data show CDR1 as GTSNPN and CDR2 as SVGIG (reference sequence). The CDR3 has 13 amino acids. V lost 1 base to trimming and J lost 10 bases, with 14 bases between them. The CDR3 DNA is TGTGCCTGGAGTGGACAAGCGGTCGGGGAGCAGTTCTTC. Protein sequence: CAWSGQAVGEQFF.